The rows below give T cell receptor beta chains drawn from one sample of a study of blood T cell repertoires in COVID-19. Sequenced by immunoSEQ multiplex PCR; TCRdb stores in-frame clones only, minus some. The sample yields 250,000 to 300,000 clones, 75% to 90% seen once. Sequences were obtained from PBMCs or T cells enriched from blood (not recorded which). These receptors all come from a woman aged 40 to 49 who had recovered from COVID-19. The CDR3 runs from the conserved cysteine through the conserved F or W.

j_call v_call cdr3_aa
TRBJ1-2 TRBV29-1 CSVYRGGAYGYTF
TRBJ2-7 TRBV6-5 CASSSTGGGYEQYF
TRBJ2-7 TRBV5-1 CASSEGLSERQYF
TRBJ2-3 TRBV5-4 CASSSAGTSSKTQYF
TRBJ2-7 TRBV2 CASSEARSEQYF
TRBJ2-1 TRBV7-3 CASSLTAGGSGTRRGSYNEQFF
TRBJ1-2 TRBV7-8 CASAQKGVGGYTF
TRBJ2-5 TRBV2 CASSGLVIGETQYF
TRBJ2-7 TRBV7-3 CASSFPGAREQYF
TRBJ1-1 TRBV6-1 CASSEDLRGSLEAFF